This T cell receptor beta chain came from a study of T cells after yellow fever vaccination. V was trimmed by 7 bases and J by 4 bases, leaving 29 bases between them. Germline V gene sequence: CDR1 SNHLY, CDR2 FYNNEI. CDR3 size: 19 residues. MiXCR, run by TCRdb on the 5' RACE reads, gives a single entry per CDR3 protein. The sample gives around 140,000 distinct CDR3 sequences, about 7.7% of which show up once; less than 0.95% is in the top ten. This clonotype was detected a few times. This receptor was taken from a man aged 25 to 40 who received the YFV17D yellow fever vaccine. Specimen: CD4+ T cells sorted from PBMCs, collected 5 days after the yellow fever booster vaccination. The V and J genes are TRBV2 and TRBJ2-1; maybe TRBD2 (8 bases). The CDR3 here is CASIPRDRVKREYYNEQFF. In DNA, the CDR3 is TGTGCCAGCATCCCCCGGGACAGAGTTAAGCGGGAGTATTACAATGAGCAGTTCTTC.